The T cell receptor beta chain described here comes from a study of radiotherapy plus CTLA-4 blockade in lung cancer. The overall study: In less than 20% of patients, objective responses were seen; roughly 30% had disease control.

Study-wide results and caveats: Blood saw expansion of tumor-derived TCR clones after radiotherapy plus ipilimumab. Dynamics of early blood T cell clones, together with interferon-beta, were reportedly the best predictors of response.

Losses at the gene ends were 4 bases for V and 6 bases for J; bases not matched to a gene: 5. Germline values: CDR1 SGHDT, CDR2 YYEEEE. The CDR3 contains 13 residues. Patients had chemo-refractory metastatic non-small-cell lung cancer and received focal radiation plus CTLA-4 blockade that used ipilimumab. Method: immunoSEQ multiplex PCR; TCRdb's copy keeps in-frame clones and lacks some. The sample holds 35,000 to 45,000 clones; about 85% are singletons and the top ten take roughly 5%. Comment on this clone: The antigen is undetermined.

The receptor's source is a human donor with non-small cell lung cancer who had stable disease on radiotherapy plus ipilimumab. This sequence joins TRBV5-6 and TRBJ1-2, with 8 bases identical to TRBD1. The sample consisted of peripheral blood, taken from a patient treated with radiotherapy plus ipilimumab. The CDR3 DNA reads as TGTGCCAGCAGCGGAAACAGGGGGGATGGCTACACCTTC. This codes for CASSGNRGDGYTF.